This T cell receptor (beta chain) was profiled in a study of blood T cell repertoires in COVID-19. TCRdb's table, derived via immunoSEQ multiplex PCR, lists solely in-frame clones and lacks some. The data hold approximately 16,000 clones, with approximately 80% observed a single time. The CDR3 consists of 15 residues. CDR1 is SGHRS, CDR2 YFSETQ, per germline. V was pared by 6 bases and J by 1 base, with 14 bases between. The V gene is TRBV5-1, the J gene TRBJ2-4; the D gene is possibly TRBD1 (6 bases). This sequence was found in a human donor in a cohort sampled during active COVID-19. Specimen: peripheral blood. The CDR3 here is CASNKGDFAKNIQYF. The CDR3 DNA reads TGCGCCAGCAATAAGGGGGATTTTGCCAAAAACATTCAGTACTTC.